This passage covers 27 T cell receptor beta chains from one sample sequenced in a study of vaccination effects on CD4 cells after COVID-19 (dated by TCRdb to between 2020 and 2023). Their recognized antigens are unknown. The ViraFEST assay stimulated PBMC with viral peptide pools and then used TCR sequencing to identify antigen-specific CD4+ T cell clonotypes by expansion. After around eleven days of culture, CD4+ T cells were isolated with the EasySep CD4+ T cell isolation kit. Receptor libraries were prepared by the immunoSEQ multiplex PCR assay. TCRdb retrieved this table from immuneACCESS and kept in-frame rearrangements only. Not all clones are present; in checked studies, unresolved V genes account for under half, and no reason is known for the remainder. This sample lists 50,000 to 65,000 clones; about four fifths were detected once. The ten top clones hold 2.5% of the sample. This material consisted of CD4+ T cells from PBMCs cultured with HCoV-229E spike peptides, taken before COVID-19 vaccination. Per the publication, the cell subset or site label means: HCoV-229E spike overlapping peptide pool stimulation. The receptors derive from a human donor who received a COVID-19 vaccine.

V usage is TRBV5-1 and J usage is TRBJ1-2; TRBD1 agrees at 8 bases. The ends lost 0 bases at V and 8 bases at J; junction bases unmatched: 9. The V gene's germline CDR1 is SGHRS and CDR2 YFSETQ. The CDR3 runs 15 residues. CDR3 nucleotide sequence: TGCGCCAGCAGCTTGGGCTCGGGACAGGTGGGCGGCTACACCTTC. Encoded protein: CASSLGSGQVGGYTF.

This chain joins TRBV10-3 and TRBJ2-3, with a possible D match to TRBD2 (6 bases). This CDR3 region has 16 residues. Germline V gene lookup returns CDR1 ENHRY and CDR2 SYGVKD. The V end was cut by 4 bases, the J end by 4 bases, with 18 bases between. The CDR3 reads CAISGVAGPYPDTQYF. In nucleotides, the CDR3 is TGTGCCATCAGTGGTGTGGCGGGGCCTTATCCAGATACGCAGTATTTT.

Here the CDR3 reads CASSLVPGNTGELFF. The CDR3 DNA is TGTGCCAGCAGCTTAGTTCCAGGGAACACCGGGGAGCTGTTTTTT. The chain employs TRBV7-2 and TRBJ2-2; no firm D call. Germline assignment: CDR1 SGHTA and CDR2 FQGNSA. V lost 1 base to trimming and J lost 1 base, with 7 bases between them. The CDR3 covers 15 residues.

This chain joins TRBV5-1 and TRBJ2-2, with 11 nucleotides matching TRBD1. Looked up from germline, CDR1 is SGHRS and CDR2 is YFSETQ. V was clipped by 3 bases and J by 6 bases; unmatched bases: 7. CDR3 length: 16 amino acids. This CDR3 is CASSSSGTGGSGELFF. For the CDR3, the DNA is TGCGCCAGCAGCTCATCCGGGACAGGGGGTTCCGGGGAGCTGTTTTTT.

This chain uses TRBV5-6 with TRBJ2-2; 9 nucleotides match TRBD1. Germline trimming cut 3 bases from V and 5 bases from J; bases unmatched to any gene: 8. The CDR3 extends over 16 amino acids. The germline V gene has CDR1 SGHDT and CDR2 YYEEEE. CDR3 residues: CASSSPNRGLTGELFF. Here the CDR3 DNA reads TGTGCCAGCAGCTCCCCTAACAGGGGGCTGACCGGGGAGCTGTTTTTT.

The chain has TRBV13 and TRBJ2-1, with 7 positions matching TRBD2. Germline-derived CDR1 and CDR2 are PRHDT and FYEKMQ (reference sequence). This CDR3 spans 15 amino acids. V lost 5 bases to trimming and J lost 4 bases; unmatched junction nucleotides: 8. The CDR3 nucleotides are TGTGCCAGCAGCCCCCGGATAGCGGGTTACAATGAGCAGTTCTTC. Translating gives CASSPRIAGYNEQFF.

V is TRBV5-6 and J is TRBJ2-5; D is unclear. V was trimmed by 0 bases and J by 1 base, leaving 7 bases between them. Germline V lookup: CDR1 SGHDT, CDR2 YYEEEE. This CDR3 contains 14 residues. The CDR3 protein is CASSLDRRQETQYF. CDR3 coding DNA: TGTGCCAGCAGCTTGGATCGGCGCCAAGAGACCCAGTACTTC.

This rearrangement joins TRBV19 to TRBJ1-5, with 7 bases lining up with TRBD1. Looked up from germline, CDR1 is LNHDA and CDR2 is SQIVND (reference sequence). This CDR3 has 15 residues. V lost 6 bases and J lost 10; bases outside the gene matches: 15. Written as DNA, the CDR3 is TGTGCCAGTAGGGACCAGGGGGTGTATAAGTATCCCCAGCATTTT. Translation gives CASRDQGVYKYPQHF.

The chain employs TRBV7-2 and TRBJ2-1; D is unresolved. The length of the CDR3 is 13 residues. The germline V and J ends were trimmed by 2 bases and 4 bases, with 6 bases remaining between them. In germline, CDR1 is SGHTA, CDR2 FQGNSA. The CDR3 protein is CASSLYRYNEQFF. CDR3 coding DNA: TGTGCCAGCAGCTTATACAGATACAATGAGCAGTTCTTC. Full variable domain (rest looked up from reference TRBV7-2 and TRBJ2-1): GAGVSQSPSNKVTEKGKDVELRCDPISGHTALYWYRQSLGQGLEFLIYFQGNSAPDKSGLPSDRFSAERTGGSVSTLTIQRTQQEDSAVYLCASSLYRYNEQFFGPGTRLTVL.

The chain recombines TRBV6-1 with TRBJ2-3; D remains unclear. Germline CDR1 reads MNHNS; CDR2 reads SASEGT. V was cut by 3 bases and J by 14 bases, with 24 bases left in between. CDR3 length equals 15 residues. The CDR3 reads CASSDPRTDLIAPYF. CDR3 nucleotide sequence: TGTGCCAGCAGTGACCCCAGGACCGACCTAATCGCTCCGTATTTT.

The chain links TRBV19 to TRBJ2-1; 8 nucleotides agree with TRBD2. The length of the CDR3 is 16 residues. V was clipped by 8 bases and J by 2 bases; unmatched bases: 11. CDR1 is LNHDA, CDR2 SQIVND, per germline (reference sequence). The CDR3 loop is CASHPGAGETYNEQFF. In nucleotides, the CDR3 is TGTGCCAGTCATCCCGGAGCGGGGGAAACCTACAATGAGCAGTTCTTC. Full variable domain (missing parts from reference TRBV19 and TRBJ2-1): DGGITQSPKYLFRKEGQNVTLSCEQNLNHDAMYWYRQDPGQGLRLIYYSQIVNDFQKGDIAEGYSVSREKKESFPLTVTSAQKNPTAFYLCASHPGAGETYNEQFFGPGTRLTVL.

This clone turned up a few times. The V gene is TRBV20-1, the J gene TRBJ1-1; D remains ambiguous. Looked up from germline, CDR1 is DFQATT and CDR2 is SNEGSKA (reference sequence). V shed 3 bases and J shed 8 bases, with 7 bases lying between them. This CDR3 contains 10 residues. The CDR3 bases are TGCAGTGCTAGTTATACGGAAGCTTTCTTT. Protein: CSASYTEAFF.

This clone turned up a few times. This chain joins TRBV3-1 (or the pseudogene TRBV3-2) and TRBJ1-2, with no clear D. V was cut by 2 bases and J by 4 bases, with 8 bases left in between. The CDR3 runs 13 residues. Germline-derived CDR1 and CDR2 are LGHDT and YNNKEL (reference sequence). CDR3 region: CASSQRDGYGYTF. CDR3 DNA sequence: TGTGCCAGCAGCCAAAGGGATGGCTATGGCTACACCTTC.

The V gene is TRBV13, the J gene TRBJ1-2, with D maybe TRBD1 (6 bases). The CDR3 is 16 amino acids. Germline lookup yields CDR1 PRHDT and CDR2 FYEKMQ (reference sequence). The V gene lost 6 bases and the J gene lost 8 bases, with 25 bases spanning the gap. The CDR3 protein is CASRPHPSGTRRGYTF. DNA for the CDR3: TGTGCCAGCAGGCCGCATCCATCCGGGACACGGCGGGGCTACACCTTC.

The chain recombines TRBV4-1 with TRBJ2-2; TRBD2 matches 15 bases. V dropped 4 bases and J dropped 1; count of bases not matched to a gene: 13. The CDR3 length is 21 residues. Germline V gene data show CDR1 as MGHRA and CDR2 as YSYEKL. CDR3 sequence reads: CASSRGPLGTSGGLNTGELFF. In DNA form, the CDR3 reads TGCGCCAGCAGCCGCGGTCCCCTCGGGACTAGCGGGGGGTTGAACACCGGGGAGCTGTTTTTT.

This rearrangement joins TRBV6-4 to TRBJ2-6; D may be TRBD2 (5 bases). V lost 6 bases and J 4 bases, leaving 25 bases between the germline ends. The length of the CDR3 is 19 residues. Germline CDR1 reads MRHNA; CDR2 reads SNTAGT. The CDR3 protein is CASSQRGLSIGSGANVLTF. In DNA, the CDR3 is TGTGCCAGCAGCCAACGGGGATTAAGTATAGGTTCCGGGGCCAACGTCCTGACTTTC.

The V and J genes are TRBV27 and TRBJ2-3; 10 nucleotides match TRBD2. From germline, CDR1 is MNHEY and CDR2 SMNVEV (reference sequence). V dropped 4 bases and J dropped 2; count of bases not matched to a gene: 12. The CDR3 spans 18 residues. The CDR3 DNA follows: TGTGCCAGCAGTTCGCGGGTCCCTAGCGGGGGAGACACAGATACGCAGTATTTT. Translated: CASSSRVPSGGDTDTQYF.

The chain joins TRBV18 to TRBJ2-3, with 8 bases identical to TRBD1. CDR1 and CDR2 from the germline V gene are KGHSH and LQKENI. Losses at the gene ends were 3 bases for V and 0 bases for J; bases not matched to a gene: 2. This CDR3 region has 15 residues. CDR3 loop: CASSPQGASTDTQYF. DNA of the CDR3: TGTGCCAGCTCACCGCAGGGGGCTAGCACAGATACGCAGTATTTT.

The chain uses TRBV30 and TRBJ1-3; maybe TRBD1 (6 bases). CDR3 length equals 14 residues. In germline, CDR1 is GTSNPN, CDR2 SVGIG (reference sequence). V was shortened by 3 bases and J by 4 bases, with 13 bases between the two germline ends. The CDR3 here is CAWRTGQFGNTIYF. The CDR3 nucleotides read TGTGCCTGGAGAACAGGGCAGTTCGGAAACACCATATATTTT.

This chain links TRBV10-1 with TRBJ2-5; TRBD2 aligns across 16 bases. The germline V gene has CDR1 WNHNN and CDR2 SYGVQD (reference sequence). The junction had 6 bases not matched to a gene; V was cut back by 3 bases and J by 5 bases. This CDR3 comprises 17 residues. The CDR3 coding sequence is TGCGCCAGCAGTGACCTGGGACTAGCGGGGGGGGAGGAGACCCAGTACTTC. As protein: CASSDLGLAGGEETQYF.

This chain uses TRBV7-9 with TRBJ1-3; the D is unclear. V lost 1 base to trimming and J lost 7 bases, with 11 bases between them. CDR1 and CDR2 from the germline V gene are SEHNR and FQNEAQ (reference sequence). CDR3 length equals 14 residues. This CDR3 is CASSLGTDRNTIYF. The DNA for the CDR3 is TGTGCCAGCAGCTTAGGAACTGACCGTAACACCATATATTTT.

The table lists this clone with a few counts. V and J are TRBV3-1 (or the pseudogene TRBV3-2) and TRBJ1-4, with D uncertain. CDR3 length: 15 residues. Germline CDR1 is LGHDT and CDR2 is YNNKEL (reference sequence). The V and J ends lost 4 bases and 4 bases respectively, with 13 bases between them. In DNA, the CDR3 is TGTGCCAGCAGCCCGACCGAAGTGCTTAATGAAAAACTGTTTTTT. Amino acids: CASSPTEVLNEKLFF.

The rearrangement uses TRBV11-2 and TRBJ2-3; 11 positions match TRBD2. Losses at the gene ends were 7 bases for V and 2 bases for J; bases not matched to a gene: 5. The V gene's germline CDR1 is SGHAT and CDR2 FQNNGV. The CDR3 loop spans 15 amino acids. CDR3 sequence: CASKIAGGNTDTQYF. In DNA, the CDR3 is TGTGCCAGCAAGATAGCGGGGGGGAACACAGATACGCAGTATTTT.

This clone has only a few counts. V and J are TRBV5-1 and TRBJ2-1; D ambiguous. Trimming removed 0 bases from V and 7 bases from J, with 8 bases in between. The CDR3 runs 13 residues. Looked up from germline, CDR1 is SGHRS and CDR2 is YFSETQ. Here the CDR3 reads CASSLDPPNEQFF. The CDR3 DNA is TGCGCCAGCAGCTTGGACCCACCAAATGAGCAGTTCTTC.

The CDR3 DNA reads TGTGCCAGCAGTGAATATCGTCCAGGACAACGTGAGCAGTTCTTC. This translates into CASSEYRPGQREQFF. The chain is built from TRBV25-1 and TRBJ2-1; TRBD1 might be the D (5 bases). The V and J ends lost 0 bases and 9 bases respectively, with 15 bases between them. CDR1 is MGHDK and CDR2 is SYGVNS in the germline V gene. The CDR3 is made up of 15 amino acids.

The table lists this clone with a count of one. This chain joins TRBV3-1 (or the pseudogene TRBV3-2) and TRBJ2-1, with TRBD2 matching 8 bases. This CDR3 is 14 amino acids long. Germline V gene sequence: CDR1 LGHDT, CDR2 YNNKEL (reference sequence). Trimming cost V 4 bases and J 9 bases; bases outside gene matches: 8. The CDR3 DNA is TGTGCCAGCAGCCCCCTCGGGGGGGCGGTTGAGCAGTTCTTC. Amino acids: CASSPLGGAVEQFF.

This clone was detected a few times. This chain connects TRBV12-3 or TRBV12-4 to TRBJ1-2; D call uncertain. V was shortened by 1 base and J by 4 bases, with 7 bases between the two germline ends. CDR3 length: 13 amino acids. CDR3: CASSLGPIYGYTF. CDR3 nucleotide sequence: TGTGCCAGCAGTTTAGGCCCGATCTATGGCTACACCTTC.